A selection of T cell receptor beta chains follows, all from one sample in a study of blood T cell repertoires in COVID-19. The assay was immunoSEQ multiplex PCR, and TCRdb's table has in-frame clones only and misses some. The sample lists just over 90,000 clones; around four fifths were seen once. Sequencing used peripheral blood. Source of these receptors: a human donor in a cohort sampled during active COVID-19. Both conserved end residues are part of each CDR3. Each record gives: J gene, clone size, V gene, CDR3 protein. Clone size is shown for a subset of rows, as once, few, many or a class of expanded clone.

TRBJ1-2,-,TRBV7-2,CASSPYAGGRGYTF
TRBJ1-6,-,TRBV6-6,CASSYSSGTGGSPLHF
TRBJ2-7,-,TRBV28,CASSPHGTGVREQYF
TRBJ2-7,-,TRBV2,CASSRLAGGAQSYEQYF
TRBJ1-1,once,TRBV27,CASRLQGTLNTEAFF
TRBJ1-3,-,TRBV7-9,CASSSWGQTNSGNTIYF
TRBJ1-5,once,TRBV28,CASARGLNSNQPQHF
TRBJ1-5,-,TRBV4-1,CASSPPDRDQPQHF
TRBJ2-2,-,TRBV18,CASSPRLVDTGELFF
TRBJ2-3,-,TRBV3-1/TRBV3-2,CASSQSSAGFADTQYF
TRBJ1-2,-,TRBV6-5,CASSLGGVDGYTF
TRBJ1-1,-,TRBV4-2,CASSQDGRVFF
TRBJ2-1,-,TRBV5-1,CASSSGTGGYNEQFF
TRBJ2-1,once,TRBV28,CASSSPTSGSYNEQFF
TRBJ1-1,-,TRBV2,CASSETAGGATEAFF
TRBJ1-2,-,TRBV20-1,CSVAGHYGYTF
TRBJ2-1,once,TRBV7-3,CASSLNPSGVLNEQFF
TRBJ1-4,-,TRBV19,CASSIPQGNVEKLFF
TRBJ2-5,-,TRBV10-2,CASNSGSQETQYF
TRBJ1-6,-,TRBV6-5,CASSSTGSNSPLHF
TRBJ2-1,-,TRBV27,CASSLSRTSGRGYNEQFF
TRBJ2-1,-,TRBV3-1/TRBV3-2,CASSPPSGRDNEQFF
TRBJ2-7,-,TRBV28,CASSTRQGYEQYF
TRBJ1-2,-,TRBV7-8,CASSRNQGSGYGYTF
TRBJ1-5,few,TRBV7-9,CASSRGDRASQPQHF
TRBJ1-1,-,TRBV29-1,CSAVQVSALNTEAFF
TRBJ1-3,-,TRBV7-8,CASSSLPSGNTIYF
TRBJ2-6,few,TRBV5-1,CASSSGQGLPGANVLTF
TRBJ2-4,-,TRBV7-9,CASSFTGIGSDIQYF
TRBJ1-4,few,TRBV11-2,CASSPGQAVGKLFF
TRBJ2-7,-,TRBV19,CASSILGVHEQYF
TRBJ2-1,-,TRBV28,CASRTTSLSYNEQFF
TRBJ1-2,-,TRBV28,CASSFKRGGGRDYGYTF
TRBJ2-6,-,TRBV7-8,CASSLDRGGSGANVLTF
TRBJ1-5,once,TRBV7-2,CASSWGDYSNQPQHF
TRBJ2-3,once,TRBV20-1,CSASRERAGGPRNTDTQYF
TRBJ1-2,-,TRBV28,CASRLLQNYGYTF
TRBJ2-3,few,TRBV7-9,CASSLAGGSDTQYF
TRBJ2-2,-,TRBV7-9,CASSFPGRAGELFF
TRBJ2-3,-,TRBV5-4,CASSRTGQSTDTQYF
TRBJ1-2,-,TRBV28,CASATGKQDYTF
TRBJ1-5,-,TRBV28,CASSPGQSNQPQHF
TRBJ2-7,-,TRBV9,CASSVTPGTGEQYF
TRBJ1-2,-,TRBV2,CASSEAYGYTF
TRBJ2-5,-,TRBV18,CASSPRWGSQETQYF
TRBJ2-1,-,TRBV18,CASSPTRASGSSGYNEQFF
TRBJ2-2,-,TRBV10-3,CAISPGLAGGNTGELFF
TRBJ1-5,few,TRBV27,CASSLSRYSNQPQHF
TRBJ2-3,-,TRBV5-1,CASSFTGTDTQYF
TRBJ1-5,few,TRBV5-1,CASSLDGAGNQPQHF